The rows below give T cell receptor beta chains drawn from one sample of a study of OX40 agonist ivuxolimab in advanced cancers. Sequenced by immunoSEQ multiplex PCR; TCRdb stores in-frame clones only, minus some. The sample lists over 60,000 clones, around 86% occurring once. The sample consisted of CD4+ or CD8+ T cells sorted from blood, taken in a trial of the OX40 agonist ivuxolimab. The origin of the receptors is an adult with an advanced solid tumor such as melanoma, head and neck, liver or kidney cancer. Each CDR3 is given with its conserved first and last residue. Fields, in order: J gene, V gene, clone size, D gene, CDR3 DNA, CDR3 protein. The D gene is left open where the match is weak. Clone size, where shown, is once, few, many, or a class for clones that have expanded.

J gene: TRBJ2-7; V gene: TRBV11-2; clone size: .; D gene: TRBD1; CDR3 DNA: TGTGCCAGCAGCTCCTGGGTCAGGGGGATCTACGAGCAGTACTTC; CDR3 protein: CASSSWVRGIYEQYF
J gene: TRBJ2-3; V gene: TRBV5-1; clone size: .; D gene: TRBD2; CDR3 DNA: TGCGCCAGCAGCTTGGCGGCTAGCGGCTGGGATACGCAGTATTTT; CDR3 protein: CASSLAASGWDTQYF
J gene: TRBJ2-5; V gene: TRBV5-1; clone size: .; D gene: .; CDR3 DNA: TGCGCCAGCAGCTTTCCAGGGGCAGAGACCCAGTACTTC; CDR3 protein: CASSFPGAETQYF
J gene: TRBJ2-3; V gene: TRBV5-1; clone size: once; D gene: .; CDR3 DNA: TGCGCCAGCAGCCCCGGGGTGAGCACAGATACGCAGTATTTT; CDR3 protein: CASSPGVSTDTQYF
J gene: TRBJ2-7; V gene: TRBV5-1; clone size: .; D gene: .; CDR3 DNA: TGCGCCAGCAGCTTGGGGAGGGCCGACGAGCAGTACTTC; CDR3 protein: CASSLGRADEQYF
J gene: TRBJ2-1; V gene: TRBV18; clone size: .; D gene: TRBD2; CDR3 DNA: TGTGCCAGCTCACCTGAGCTAGCGGGCCGCAATGAGCAGTTCTTC; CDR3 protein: CASSPELAGRNEQFF
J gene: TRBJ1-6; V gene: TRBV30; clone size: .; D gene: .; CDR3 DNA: TGTGCCTGGGTTGGACAAACAAATTCACCCCTCCACTTT; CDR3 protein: CAWVGQTNSPLHF
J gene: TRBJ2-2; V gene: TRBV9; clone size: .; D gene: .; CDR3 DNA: TGTGCCAGCAGCGCACAGAGTTACACCGGGGAGCTGTTTTTT; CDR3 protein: CASSAQSYTGELFF
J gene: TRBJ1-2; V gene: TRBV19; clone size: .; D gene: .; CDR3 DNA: TGTGCCAGTAGTCCGACGACAGGCAACTATGGCTACACCTTC; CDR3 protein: CASSPTTGNYGYTF
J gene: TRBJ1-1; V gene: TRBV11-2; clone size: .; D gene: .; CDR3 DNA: TGTGCCAGCAGCTTCCCGGGACCCTCCGCTTTCTTT; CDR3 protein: CASSFPGPSAFF
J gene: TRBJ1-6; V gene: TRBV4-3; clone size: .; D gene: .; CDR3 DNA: TGCGCCAGCAGCCAAGAAGTCCCGGACATTAATAATTCACCCCTCCACTTT; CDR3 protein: CASSQEVPDINNSPLHF
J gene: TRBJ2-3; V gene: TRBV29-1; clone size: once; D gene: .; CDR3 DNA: TGCAGCGTTGAAGGGCAGCAAGATACGCAGTATTTT; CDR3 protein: CSVEGQQDTQYF
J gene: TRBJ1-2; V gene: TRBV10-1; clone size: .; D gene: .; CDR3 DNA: TGCGCCAGCAGTGAGGATCGGGGGCGGGGGGGAGGCTACACCTTC; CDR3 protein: CASSEDRGRGGGYTF
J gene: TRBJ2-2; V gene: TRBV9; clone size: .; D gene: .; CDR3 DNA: TGTGCCAGCAGCGTAGAGAGAACTGGGGAGCTGTTTTTT; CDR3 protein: CASSVERTGELFF
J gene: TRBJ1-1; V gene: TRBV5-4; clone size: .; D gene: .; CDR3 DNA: TGTGCCAGCAGCTCTCGCCTCCCGGGGAACACTGAAGCTTTCTTT; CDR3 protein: CASSSRLPGNTEAFF
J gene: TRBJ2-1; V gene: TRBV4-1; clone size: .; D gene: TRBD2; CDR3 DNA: TGCGCCAGCAGCCAAGATTTTCGGCTAGCGGGGGAAAGCTCCTACAATGAGCAGTTCTTC; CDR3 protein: CASSQDFRLAGESSYNEQFF
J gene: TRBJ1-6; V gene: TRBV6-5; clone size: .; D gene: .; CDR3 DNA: TGTGCCAGCAGTTACTCGGGCAATTCACCCCTCCACTTT; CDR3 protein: CASSYSGNSPLHF
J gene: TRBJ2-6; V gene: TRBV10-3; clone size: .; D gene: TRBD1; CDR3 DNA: TGTGCCATCAGTGAGCTTGGGACAGGAACTGGGGCCAACGTCCTGACTTTC; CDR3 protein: CAISELGTGTGANVLTF
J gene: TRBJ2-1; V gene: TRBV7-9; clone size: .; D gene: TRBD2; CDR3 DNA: TGTGCCAGCAGCCAACAGCGGGGAACCTACAATGAGCAGTTCTTC; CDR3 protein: CASSQQRGTYNEQFF
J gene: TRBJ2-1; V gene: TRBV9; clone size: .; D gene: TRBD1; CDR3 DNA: TGTGCCAGCAGCTCCGGGACAGGGGATATTGGAAGGAATGAGCAGTTCTTC; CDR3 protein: CASSSGTGDIGRNEQFF
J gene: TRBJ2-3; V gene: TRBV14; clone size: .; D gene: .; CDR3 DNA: TGTGCCAGCAGCCAGGGTTATACGCAGTATTTT; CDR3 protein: CASSQGYTQYF
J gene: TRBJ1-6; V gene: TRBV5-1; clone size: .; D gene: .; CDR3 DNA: TGCGCCAGCAGTCCAGGAGTGGGGACGAGGACACCCCTCCACTTT; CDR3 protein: CASSPGVGTRTPLHF
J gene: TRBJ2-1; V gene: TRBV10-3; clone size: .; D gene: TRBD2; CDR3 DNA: TGTGCCTCCGTGGGGCGGGGGGGCCATTCCTACAATGAGCAGTTCTTC; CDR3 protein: CASVGRGGHSYNEQFF
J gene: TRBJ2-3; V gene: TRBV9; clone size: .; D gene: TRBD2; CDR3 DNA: TGTGCCAGCAGCGGATCTAGCGGGGAGTCCACAGATACGCAGTATTTT; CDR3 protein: CASSGSSGESTDTQYF
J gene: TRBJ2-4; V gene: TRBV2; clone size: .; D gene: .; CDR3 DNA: TGTGCCAGCAACCAGAACGCCAAAAACATTCAGTACTTC; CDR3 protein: CASNQNAKNIQYF
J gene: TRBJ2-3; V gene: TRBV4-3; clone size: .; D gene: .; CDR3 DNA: TGCGCCAGCAGCCAAGGCCTCCGGTACCGGGACCCCACGGATACGCAGTATTTT; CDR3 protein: CASSQGLRYRDPTDTQYF
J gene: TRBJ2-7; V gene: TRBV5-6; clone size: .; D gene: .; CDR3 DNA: TGTGCCAGCAGCTTAACAGGAAACTCCTACGAGCAGTACTTC; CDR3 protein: CASSLTGNSYEQYF
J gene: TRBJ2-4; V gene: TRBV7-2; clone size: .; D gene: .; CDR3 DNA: TGTGCCAGCAGTCCTAAGGGGACTCCCGGCCGGAACATTCAGTACTTC; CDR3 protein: CASSPKGTPGRNIQYF
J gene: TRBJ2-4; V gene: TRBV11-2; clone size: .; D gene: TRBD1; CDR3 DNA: TGTGCCAGCAGCCCCGGACAGGCCTCCACCAAAAACATTCAGTACTTC; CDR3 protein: CASSPGQASTKNIQYF
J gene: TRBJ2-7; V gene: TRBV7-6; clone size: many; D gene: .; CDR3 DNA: TGTGCCAGCAGCTCTGAGGGCTATCGCGGATCCTACGAGCAGTACTTC; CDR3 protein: CASSSEGYRGSYEQYF
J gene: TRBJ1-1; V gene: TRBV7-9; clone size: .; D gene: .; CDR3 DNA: TGTGCCAGCAGCGCCCAGGACACGGTGGGCACTGAAGCTTTCTTT; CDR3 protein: CASSAQDTVGTEAFF
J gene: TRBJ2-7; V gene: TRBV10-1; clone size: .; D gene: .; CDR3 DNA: TGCGCCAGCCCGATCCCAGTCTACGAGCAGTACTTC; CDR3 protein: CASPIPVYEQYF
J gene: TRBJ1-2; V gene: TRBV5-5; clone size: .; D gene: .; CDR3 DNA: TGTGCCAGCAGCCTGAGGACGGACAACTATGGCTACACCTTC; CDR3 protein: CASSLRTDNYGYTF
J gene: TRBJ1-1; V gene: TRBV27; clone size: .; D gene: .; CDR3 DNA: TGTGCCAGCAGTTTATCTGGGTACACTGAAGCTTTCTTT; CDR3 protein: CASSLSGYTEAFF
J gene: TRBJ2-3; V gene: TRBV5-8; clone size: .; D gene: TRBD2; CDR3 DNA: TGTGCCAGCAGCCAAACAGCGACTAGCGGGGGCACAGATACGCAGTATTTT; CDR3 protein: CASSQTATSGGTDTQYF
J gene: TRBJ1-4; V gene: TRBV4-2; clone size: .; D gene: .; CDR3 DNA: TGTGCCAGCAGCCGAGAAACAGGAGCCGGTGAAAAACTGTTTTTT; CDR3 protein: CASSRETGAGEKLFF
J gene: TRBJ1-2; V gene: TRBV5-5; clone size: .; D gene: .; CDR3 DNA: TGTGCCAGCAGCTTGGGAGCGGATTTCCCCTATGGCTACACCTTC; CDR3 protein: CASSLGADFPYGYTF
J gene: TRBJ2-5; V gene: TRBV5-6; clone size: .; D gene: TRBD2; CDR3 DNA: TGTGCCAGCAGCTTCCTAGCGGGGAGCCAAGAGACCCAGTACTTC; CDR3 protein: CASSFLAGSQETQYF
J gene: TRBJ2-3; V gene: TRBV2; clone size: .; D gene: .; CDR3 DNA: TGTGCCAGCAGTGTCCGTCCCACAGATACGCAGTATTTT; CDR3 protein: CASSVRPTDTQYF
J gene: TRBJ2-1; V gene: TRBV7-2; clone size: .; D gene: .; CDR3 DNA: TGTGCCAGCAGCTTCCGAAGCGGAGTGAACAATGAGCAGTTCTTC; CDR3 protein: CASSFRSGVNNEQFF
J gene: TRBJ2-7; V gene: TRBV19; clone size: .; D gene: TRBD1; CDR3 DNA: TGTGCCAGTAGTATAGAGCGGGGGACAGGGGTCGACGAGCAGTACTTC; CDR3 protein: CASSIERGTGVDEQYF
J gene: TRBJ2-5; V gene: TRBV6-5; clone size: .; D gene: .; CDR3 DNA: TGTGCCAGCGGATCCATGGGGCGGGACCAAGAGACCCAGTACTTC; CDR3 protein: CASGSMGRDQETQYF
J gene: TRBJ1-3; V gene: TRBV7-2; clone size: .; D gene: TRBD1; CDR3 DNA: TGTGCCAGCAGCCAAGGACAGGGGGCTGGAAACACCATATATTTT; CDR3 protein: CASSQGQGAGNTIYF
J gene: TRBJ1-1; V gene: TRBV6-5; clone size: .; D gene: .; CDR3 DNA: TGTGCCAGCAGGGAACAGGGTCCTAACACTGAAGCTTTCTTT; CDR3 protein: CASREQGPNTEAFF
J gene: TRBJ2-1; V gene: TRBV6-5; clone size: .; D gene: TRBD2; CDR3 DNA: TGTGCCAGCAGTTACGGGGGGAGCGGGGGGGCCAATGAGCAGTTCTTC; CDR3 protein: CASSYGGSGGANEQFF
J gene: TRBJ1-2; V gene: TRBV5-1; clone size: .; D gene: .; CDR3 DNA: TGCGCCAGCAGCTTAAAGGCAGGTACCAACTATGGCTACACCTTC; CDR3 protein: CASSLKAGTNYGYTF
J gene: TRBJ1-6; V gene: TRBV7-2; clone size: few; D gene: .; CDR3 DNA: TGTGCCAGCAGCTTATTCCCGGTGGATTCACCCCTCCACTTT; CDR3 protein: CASSLFPVDSPLHF
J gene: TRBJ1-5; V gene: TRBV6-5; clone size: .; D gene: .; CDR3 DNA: TGTGCCAGCAGTTACAATCGTGGTCAGCCCCAGCATTTT; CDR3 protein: CASSYNRGQPQHF
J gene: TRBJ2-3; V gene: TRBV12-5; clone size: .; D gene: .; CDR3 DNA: TGTGCTAGTGGTTTGAGGGACTTCACAGATACGCAGTATTTT; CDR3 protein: CASGLRDFTDTQYF